The 28 T cell receptor beta chains in this list originate from one sample, sequenced in a study of CD8+ T cells in alopecia areata. The sequencing template was cDNA reverse transcribed from extracted RNA. The protocol was immunoSEQ multiplex PCR, while the TCRdb copy is restricted to in-frame clones and leaves out a portion. Of 180,000 or so clones in the sample, approximately 49% were seen once. Treatment given: oral pan-JAK inhibitor, 5-10 mg twice daily. The specimen was CD8+ T cells sorted from blood, collected at week 52, from a patient treated with tofacitinib. These receptors originate from a human donor with alopecia areata.

The chain has TRBV13 and TRBJ2-4; 11 nucleotides align to TRBD1. The germline V gene encodes CDR1 PRHDT and CDR2 FYEKMQ (reference sequence). CDR3 length equals 16 residues. With 5 bases clipped from V and 9 bases from J, the junction kept 12 bases outside the gene matches. CDR3: CASSPAGTGGVGIQYF. The CDR3, as DNA: TGTGCCAGCAGCCCCGCTGGGACAGGGGGAGTGGGCATTCAGTACTTC.

This clone came up a few times. With a far larger clone one base away, a read error is the likely cause. This specimen includes other DNA sequences encoding the same CDR3. V usage is TRBV5-1 and J usage is TRBJ1-1; D ambiguous. Germline values: CDR1 SGHRS, CDR2 YFSETQ. V gave up 1 base and J gave up 3 bases, with 16 bases separating them. The CDR3 spans 16 residues. The CDR3 nucleotides are TGCGCCAGCAGCTTGTTCTCCGGGATCGGGGACACTGAAGCTTTCTTT. Translating gives CASSLFSGIGDTEAFF.

This chain joins TRBV5-1 and TRBJ2-2; D may correspond to TRBD1 or TRBD2 (6 bases each). Germline CDR1 SGHRS, CDR2 YFSETQ. The CDR3 covers 15 residues. V lost 6 bases, J lost 4 bases, and 16 bases lay in between. The CDR3 loop reads CASIQEGESTGELFF. Written as DNA, the CDR3 is TGCGCCAGCATACAGGAGGGGGAATCCACCGGGGAGCTGTTTTTT. Complete variable domain (other parts from reference TRBV5-1 and TRBJ2-2): KAGVTQTPRYLIKTRGQQVTLSCSPISGHRSVSWYQQTPGQGLQFLFEYFSETQRNKGNFPGRFSGRQFSNSRSEMNVSTLELGDSALYLCASIQEGESTGELFFGEGSRLTVL.

This chain uses TRBV29-1 with TRBJ2-1; D is perhaps TRBD1 or TRBD2 (6 bases each). CDR1 and CDR2 from the germline V gene are SQVTM and ANQGSEA. The length of the CDR3 is 12 residues. Trimming cost V 4 bases and J 7 bases, with 11 bases left between them. CDR3 DNA sequence: TGCAGCGTTGCCCCGGGGGCGAATGAGCAGTTCTTC. As protein: CSVAPGANEQFF.

At least ten counts were recorded for this clone. Distinct nucleotide sequences in the sample also encode this CDR3. The genes are TRBV6-4 and TRBJ2-3; 10 bases map to TRBD1. After removal of 0 bases from V and 4 bases from J, the junction contained 1 base not matched to a gene. Germline V gene sequence: CDR1 MRHNA, CDR2 SNTAGT. CDR3 size: 15 residues. In DNA, the CDR3 is TGTGCCAGCAGTGACTCGACAGGGGGCCCAGATACGCAGTATTTT. This sequence encodes CASSDSTGGPDTQYF.

This clone turned up a few times. The chain joins TRBV23-1 to TRBJ1-3; D is possibly TRBD1 (6 bases). TRBV23-1 is treated as an ORF (open reading frame) with a function not yet certain. The CDR3 is 21 residues long. V was shortened by 0 bases and J by 0 bases, with 24 bases between the two germline ends. The CDR3 here is CASSQSLRWTVVKSSGNTIYF. The CDR3, as DNA: TGCGCCAGCAGTCAATCCCTCCGCTGGACAGTTGTCAAAAGCTCTGGAAACACCATATATTTT.

This chain connects TRBV27 to TRBJ2-7, with D possibly TRBD1 on 5 matching bases. The germline gives CDR1 MNHEY, CDR2 SMNVEV (reference sequence). V was pared by 5 bases and J by 3 bases, with 11 bases between. The CDR3 runs to 13 residues. Here the CDR3 DNA reads TGTGCCAGCAGTAACCCGACAGACTACGAGCAGTACTTC. Translating gives CASSNPTDYEQYF.

The CDR3 spells CASTRGLYGYTF. The CDR3 DNA reads as TGTGCCAGCACCAGGGGGCTCTATGGCTACACCTTC. The chain links TRBV5-8 to TRBJ1-2; 8 positions match TRBD1. With 6 bases clipped from V and 4 bases from J, the junction kept 2 bases outside the gene matches. The germline V gene encodes CDR1 SGHTS and CDR2 YDEGEE. CDR3 length: 12 residues.

This chain links TRBV6-5 with TRBJ1-6, with D tentatively TRBD1 (6 bases). Germline loops: CDR1 MNHEY, CDR2 SVGAGI. Between the trimmed V and J ends, which lost 4 bases and 0 bases, there was a span of 10 bases. The CDR3 is made up of 16 amino acids. The chain's CDR3 is CASSSGQTSYNSPLHF. The CDR3 DNA reads TGTGCCAGCAGTTCCGGACAGACCTCCTATAATTCACCCCTCCACTTT.

The table lists this clone with a few counts. The chain carries TRBV5-1 and TRBJ2-2; tentatively, D is TRBD1 (5 bases). The CDR3 has 16 amino acids. The V gene's germline CDR1 is SGHRS and CDR2 YFSETQ. With 5 bases removed from V and 0 bases from J, the gap between germline ends came to 14 bases. The CDR3 nucleotides are TGCGCCAGCAGACCCCCAAGGGGTGCGAACACCGGGGAGCTGTTTTTT. It codes for CASRPPRGANTGELFF.

This clone showed up just a few times. J is TRBJ1-2 and V is TRBV5-1, with D tentatively TRBD1 (5 bases). The V gene lost 3 bases and the J gene lost 3 bases, with 18 bases spanning the gap. There are 16 residues in the CDR3. Germline V gene sequence: CDR1 SGHRS, CDR2 YFSETQ. The CDR3 DNA is TGCGCCAGCAGCTGGGAGCCGGGGCCGGCGGACTATGGCTACACCTTC. Residues: CASSWEPGPADYGYTF.

This clone was seen more than once but under ten times. The chain recombines TRBV19 with TRBJ1-5, with D unresolved. The CDR3 has 16 amino acids. With 1 base removed from V and 4 bases from J, the gap between germline ends came to 14 bases. Per the germline V gene, CDR1 is LNHDA and CDR2 is SQIVND (reference sequence). DNA for the CDR3: TGTGCCAGTAGTATAGCTAGGCGCATTCCGAATCAGCCCCAGCATTTT. Amino acids: CASSIARRIPNQPQHF.

This clone was seen more than once but under ten times. The J gene is TRBJ2-2, the V gene TRBV5-6; D gene ambiguous. V lost 3 bases to trimming and J lost 4 bases, with 4 bases between them. The CDR3 length is 12 residues. Germline V gene lookup returns CDR1 SGHDT and CDR2 YYEEEE. The CDR3 region is CASSWGTGELFF. Written as DNA, the CDR3 is TGTGCCAGCAGCTGGGGCACCGGGGAGCTGTTTTTT.

This chain uses TRBV30 with TRBJ2-1, with D possibly being TRBD2 (6 bases). The germline V and J ends were trimmed by 1 base and 10 bases, with 17 bases remaining between them. In germline, CDR1 is GTSNPN, CDR2 SVGIG (reference sequence). The CDR3 runs to 14 residues. The CDR3 DNA reads as TGTGCCTGGAGTGCCACCAATGCCGGGGGAGAGCAGTTCTTC. Its translation: CAWSATNAGGEQFF.

A few counts support this clone. DNA for the CDR3: TGTGCCTGGACACTCCCCCGGAGGACCGGGGAGCTGTTTTTT. Its translation: CAWTLPRRTGELFF. The V call is TRBV30, the J call TRBJ2-2, with a possible D match to TRBD2 (5 bases). Germline V gene data show CDR1 as GTSNPN and CDR2 as SVGIG (reference sequence). This CDR3 region has 14 residues. V lost 4 bases to trimming and J lost 5 bases, with 14 bases between them.

The V gene is TRBV11-2, the J gene TRBJ2-7; no firm D call. Trimming left V 3 bases short and J 5 bases short, with 5 bases between. The germline V gene has CDR1 SGHAT and CDR2 FQNNGV. The CDR3 covers 11 residues. The CDR3 DNA follows: TGTGCCAGCAGCTTTGTTAACGAGCAGTACTTC. Translating it yields CASSFVNEQYF.

The V and J genes are TRBV9 and TRBJ1-1; D remains ambiguous. The CDR3 consists of 12 residues. CDR1 SGDLS and CDR2 YYNGEE come from the germline V gene. V lost 5 bases to trimming and J lost 11 bases, with 16 bases between them. CDR3 sequence: CASSDPGSGAFF. The CDR3, as DNA: TGTGCCAGCAGTGACCCTGGGTCCGGGGCTTTCTTT. Based on the CDR3 plus reference TRBV9 and TRBJ1-1, the full variable domain is DSGVTQTPKHLITATGQRVTLRCSPRSGDLSVYWYQQSLDQGLQFLIQYYNGEERAKGNILERFSAQQFPDLHSELNLSSLELGDSALYFCASSDPGSGAFFGQGTRLTVV.

The CDR3 sequence: CASSGPPIYGYTF. The DNA for the CDR3 is TGTGCCAGCAGTGGGCCACCGATCTATGGCTACACCTTC. The chain employs TRBV2 and TRBJ1-2; D ambiguous. Germline CDR1 SNHLY, CDR2 FYNNEI. This CDR3 has 13 residues. Between the trimmed V and J ends, which lost 4 bases and 4 bases, there was a span of 10 bases.

This chain connects TRBV7-2 to TRBJ2-7; D is ambiguous. V lost 1 base and J lost 0, with 10 bases in between. Per germline, CDR1 SGHTA and CDR2 FQGNSA. CDR3 length equals 15 residues. The DNA of the CDR3 is TGTGCCAGCAGCTTAGTGGCCGAGAGCTCCTACGAGCAGTACTTC. It codes for CASSLVAESSYEQYF. The entire variable domain, with the rest obtained from reference TRBV7-2 and TRBJ2-7, is as follows: GAGVSQSPSNKVTEKGKDVELRCDPISGHTALYWYRQSLGQGLEFLIYFQGNSAPDKSGLPSDRFSAERTGGSVSTLTIQRTQQEDSAVYLCASSLVAESSYEQYFGPGTRLTVT.

This clone occurred once. This sequence joins TRBV6-4 and TRBJ1-1; possible D gene TRBD1, 5 bases. The CDR3 is 14 amino acids. Looked up from germline, CDR1 is MRHNA and CDR2 is SNTAGT. V lost 6 bases and J lost 7, with 18 bases in between. CDR3 nucleotide sequence: TGTGCCAGCAGCCCCCTGGGGGGAAATGGTGAAGCTTTCTTT. Translation: CASSPLGGNGEAFF.

This clone was seen a handful of times. J is TRBJ1-6 and V is TRBV6-5; D gene uncertain. Germline loops: CDR1 MNHEY, CDR2 SVGAGI. The CDR3 contains 12 residues. V lost 6 bases and J lost 9, with 9 bases in between. The CDR3 DNA is TGTGCCAGCAGCACATCGGGTTCACCCCTCCACTTT. It encodes CASSTSGSPLHF.

This clone occurred a few times. V gene TRBV29-1 combines with J gene TRBJ2-3; D gene uncertain. Germline V gives CDR1 SQVTM, CDR2 ANQGSEA. This CDR3 is built from 12 residues. V was trimmed by 7 bases and J by 7 bases, leaving 15 bases between them. The CDR3 DNA is TGCAGCGAGATGACCGAAGCCTATACGCAGTATTTT. Its protein is CSEMTEAYTQYF.

The V call is TRBV6-1, the J call TRBJ2-7, with no clear D. CDR3 length: 13 residues. CDR1 MNHNS and CDR2 SASEGT come from the germline V gene. Trimming removed 2 bases at V and 7 bases at J, with 12 bases between. This chain's CDR3 is CASSERSVWEQYF. The CDR3 DNA is TGTGCCAGCAGTGAAAGGTCGGTGTGGGAGCAGTACTTC.

This chain joins TRBV7-9 and TRBJ2-1; 9 bases match TRBD2. V was pared by 5 bases and J by 4 bases, with 6 bases of the junction left unmatched. Germline CDR1 is SEHNR and CDR2 is FQNEAQ (reference sequence). The CDR3 loop spans 15 amino acids. CDR3 region: CASSLSSGEYNEQFF. CDR3 DNA: TGTGCCAGCAGCCTATCTAGCGGGGAGTACAATGAGCAGTTCTTC.

There are a few counts of this clone. V and J are TRBV19 and TRBJ2-5; perhaps TRBD1 as D (6 bases). V was cut by 7 bases and J by 5 bases, with 17 bases left in between. This CDR3 contains 14 residues. Looked up from germline, CDR1 is LNHDA and CDR2 is SQIVND (reference sequence). The CDR3 DNA follows: TGTGCCAGTAACAACGGTCAGGGGCGGGAGACCCAGTACTTC. Amino acids: CASNNGQGRETQYF. The full variable domain, rest sourced from reference TRBV19 and TRBJ2-5, is DGGITQSPKYLFRKEGQNVTLSCEQNLNHDAMYWYRQDPGQGLRLIYYSQIVNDFQKGDIAEGYSVSREKKESFPLTVTSAQKNPTAFYLCASNNGQGRETQYFGPGTRLLVL.

This clone was detected only a few times. The V and J genes are TRBV4-1 and TRBJ2-3; tentatively, D is TRBD2 (7 bases). V dropped 0 bases and J dropped 3 bases, with 16 bases sitting between them. Germline CDR1 is MGHRA and CDR2 is YSYEKL. CDR3 length: 17 amino acids. The CDR3 nucleotides read TGCGCCAGCAGCCAAGATTCGCCGGGGGGCGAGACAGATACGCAGTATTTT. It codes for CASSQDSPGGETDTQYF.

This clone turned up a few times. V is TRBV5-5 and J is TRBJ2-1; no definite D call. Trimming stripped 2 bases from V and 8 bases from J, with 5 bases between. Germline V CDR1 and CDR2: SGHKS, YYEKEE (reference sequence). CDR3 length: 11 amino acids. CDR3 bases: TGTGCCAGCAGCTTAGTCGATGAGCAGTTCTTC. Protein sequence: CASSLVDEQFF.

The chain employs TRBV2 and TRBJ2-7, with D possibly called TRBD1 or TRBD2 (5 bases each). The V and J ends lost 6 bases and 1 base respectively, with 10 bases between them. CDR3 size: 13 residues. Germline lookup yields CDR1 SNHLY and CDR2 FYNNEI. The CDR3 sequence is CASRGWGSYEQYF. CDR3 nucleotide sequence: TGTGCCAGCAGGGGCTGGGGGTCCTACGAGCAGTACTTC.